This T cell receptor (beta chain) emerged from a study of T cells after yellow fever vaccination. Overall study findings and caveats: Peaking on day 5 versus 15, the secondary response was faster but weaker. Re-detected after boosting: most primary clones, about 96% of CD4 and about 85% of CD8.

CDR1 and CDR2 (germline): DFQATT, SNEGSKA (reference sequence). The ends were cut back, 3 bases at V and 1 base at J, with 13 bases in the middle. The CDR3 totals 15 residues. Notes on this clonotype: Its antigen remains unidentified.

TCR cDNA was made by 5'RACE template switching, adding a universal primer site and UMIs. TCRdb used MiXCR to reprocess the 5' RACE reads, holding one entry per CDR3 protein. The table has hundreds of thousands of distinct CDR3 sequences, roughly a sixth seen once. The material was PBMCs, obtained before the yellow fever booster vaccination. The receptor was isolated from a man younger than 35 who received the YFV17D yellow fever vaccine. The chain joins TRBV20-1 to TRBJ2-1; tentative D call: TRBD2 (5 bases). The CDR3 DNA sequence: TGCAGTGCTAGCCCCGGGATCGTATCCTACAATGAGCAGTTCTTC. Translating gives CSASPGIVSYNEQFF.